This paragraph reports one T cell receptor beta chain. Its antigen is currently unknown. The CDR3 totals 17 residues. Per the germline V gene, CDR1 is SGHDN and CDR2 is FVKESK. With 4 bases clipped from V and 2 bases from J, the junction kept 11 bases outside the gene matches. The data stem from a study of response to subunit inactivated influenza vaccine. Study-wide findings and caveats: Authors suggested that a seasonal influenza vaccination recruits few new T cells each time.

Via MiXCR, TCRdb re-called the RT-PCR reads, giving one row per CDR3 protein. The sample records about 650,000 distinct CDR3 sequences, approximately 14% being singletons. The chain combines TRBV14 with TRBJ2-1; the match to TRBD1 covers 7 bases. The source is a man aged 50 to 60 who received an inactivated influenza vaccine. The sequencing here drew on PBMCs from blood, taken less than 15 days before vaccination. The CDR3 spells CASSPQGDKYPYNEQFF. DNA of the CDR3: TGTGCCAGCAGCCCCCAGGGGGACAAGTATCCCTACAATGAGCAGTTCTTC. Together with reference TRBV14 and TRBJ2-1, the CDR3 gives the full variable domain: EAGVTQFPSHSVIEKGQTVTLRCDPISGHDNLYWYRRVMGKEIKFLLHFVKESKQDESGMPNNRFLAERTGGTYSTLKVQPAELEDSGVYFCASSPQGDKYPYNEQFFGPGTRLTVL.